This T cell receptor beta chain derives from a study of T cell repertoires in cytomegalovirus infection. Study at large: CMV epitopes that were recently identified and HLA-C-restricted were used alongside well-studied HLA-B-restricted ones. Both CMV infection and a matching HLA type were indicated by public TCR beta signatures. Study-wide points: HLA-C-restricted TCR beta clonotypes specific for CMV led the ex vivo response. Pooled public TCR beta family frequency picked out CMV carriers with the relevant HLA.

TCRdb re-analysed the reads in MiXCR, keeping a single row per CDR3 protein. Among around 750,000 distinct CDR3 sequences listed, around a third were seen once. This clonotype was observed a handful of times. Antigen unknown. The CDR3 length is 15 residues. V lost 0 bases to trimming and J lost 6 bases; unmatched junction nucleotides: 3. The receptor's source is a human donor in good health (CMV status not recorded). Some clones in this sample may be carry-over from other donors' samples. This sequence joins TRBV12-3 or TRBV12-4 and TRBJ2-1; 9 positions agree with TRBD2. This material consisted of cultured CD8+ T cells from PBMCs, taken from culture after CMV antigen stimulation. The CDR3 here is CASSLALAGLNEQFF. As DNA, the CDR3 is TGTGCCAGCAGTTTAGCGCTAGCGGGGCTCAATGAGCAGTTCTTC.